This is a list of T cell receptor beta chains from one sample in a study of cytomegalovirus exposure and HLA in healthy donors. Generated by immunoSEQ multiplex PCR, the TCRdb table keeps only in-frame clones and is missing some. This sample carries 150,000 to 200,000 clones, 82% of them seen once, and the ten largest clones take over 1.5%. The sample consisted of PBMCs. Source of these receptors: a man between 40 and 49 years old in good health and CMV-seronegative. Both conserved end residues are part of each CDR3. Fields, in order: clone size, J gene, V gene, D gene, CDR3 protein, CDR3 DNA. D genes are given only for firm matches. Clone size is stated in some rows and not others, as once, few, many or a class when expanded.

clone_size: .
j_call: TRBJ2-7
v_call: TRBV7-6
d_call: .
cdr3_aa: CASSPQGSSYEQYF
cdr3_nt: TGTGCCAGCAGCCCGCAGGGAAGCTCCTACGAGCAGTACTTC

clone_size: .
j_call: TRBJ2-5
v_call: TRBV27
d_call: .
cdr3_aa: CASAWGGSGETQYF
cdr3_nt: TGTGCCAGCGCCTGGGGGGGCTCGGGGGAGACCCAGTACTTC

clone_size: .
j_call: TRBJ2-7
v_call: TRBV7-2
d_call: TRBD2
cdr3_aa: CASSLRGAPGEQYF
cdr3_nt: TGTGCCAGCAGCTTGCGGGGGGCGCCTGGCGAGCAGTACTTC

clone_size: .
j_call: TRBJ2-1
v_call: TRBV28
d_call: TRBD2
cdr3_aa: CASGDRGAGGYNEQFF
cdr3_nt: TGTGCCAGCGGTGATCGGGGAGCGGGGGGGTACAATGAGCAGTTCTTC

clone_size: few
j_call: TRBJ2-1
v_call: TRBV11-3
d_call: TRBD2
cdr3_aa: CASSLIGSSGGAGNEQFF
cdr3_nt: TGTGCCAGCAGCTTAATCGGATCTAGCGGGGGGGCCGGGAATGAGCAGTTCTTC

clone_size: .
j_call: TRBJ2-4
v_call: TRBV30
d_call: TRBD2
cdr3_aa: CAWTASGRNIQYF
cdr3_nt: TGTGCCTGGACCGCTAGCGGGAGGAACATTCAGTACTTC

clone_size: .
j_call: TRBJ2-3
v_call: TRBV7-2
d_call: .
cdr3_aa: CASSSGGLSGSDTQYF
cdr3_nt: TGTGCCAGCAGCTCCGGGGGTCTTTCAGGATCAGATACGCAGTATTTT

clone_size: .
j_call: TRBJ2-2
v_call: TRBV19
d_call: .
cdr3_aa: CASSSQAGARAGELFF
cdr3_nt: TGTGCCAGTAGTAGTCAGGCGGGGGCGCGGGCCGGGGAGCTGTTTTTT

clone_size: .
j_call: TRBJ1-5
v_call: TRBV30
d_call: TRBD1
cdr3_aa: CAWDRGKGNQPQHF
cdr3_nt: TGTGCCTGGGACAGGGGAAAGGGCAATCAGCCCCAGCATTTT

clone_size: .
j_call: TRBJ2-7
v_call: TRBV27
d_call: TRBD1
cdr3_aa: CASSAGTGGRYEQYF
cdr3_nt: TGTGCCAGCAGTGCCGGGACAGGGGGGCGGTACGAGCAGTACTTC

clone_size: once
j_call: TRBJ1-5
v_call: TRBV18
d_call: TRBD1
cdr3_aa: CASSLVQGLGAQHF
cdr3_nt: TGTGCCAGCTCACTGGTACAGGGGTTAGGGGCCCAGCATTTT

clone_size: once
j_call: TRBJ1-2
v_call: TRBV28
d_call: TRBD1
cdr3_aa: CASSLSDREFGYTF
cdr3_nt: TGTGCCAGCAGTTTATCGGACAGGGAGTTTGGCTACACCTTC

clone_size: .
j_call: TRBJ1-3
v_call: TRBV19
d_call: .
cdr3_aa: CASSIGDSGNTIYF
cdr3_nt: TGTGCCAGTAGTATTGGAGACTCTGGAAACACCATATATTTT

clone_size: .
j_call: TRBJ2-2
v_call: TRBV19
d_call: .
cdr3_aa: CASRITNTGELFF
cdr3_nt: TGTGCCAGTAGGATCACAAACACCGGGGAGCTGTTTTTT

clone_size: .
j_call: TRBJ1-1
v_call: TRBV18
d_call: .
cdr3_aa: CASSTDRNTEAFF
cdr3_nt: TGTGCCAGCTCAACTGACAGGAACACTGAAGCTTTCTTT

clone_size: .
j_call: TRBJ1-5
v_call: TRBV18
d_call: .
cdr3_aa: CASSPQGSNQPQHF
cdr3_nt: TGTGCCAGCTCACCACAGGGGAGCAATCAGCCCCAGCATTTT

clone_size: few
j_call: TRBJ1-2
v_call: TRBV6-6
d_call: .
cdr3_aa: CASSKPGANYGYTF
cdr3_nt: TGTGCCAGCAGTAAACCCGGGGCTAACTATGGCTACACCTTC

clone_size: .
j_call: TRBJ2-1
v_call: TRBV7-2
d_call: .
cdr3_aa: CASSPMAGYEQFF
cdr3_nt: TGTGCCAGCAGCCCCATGGCGGGGTACGAGCAGTTCTTC

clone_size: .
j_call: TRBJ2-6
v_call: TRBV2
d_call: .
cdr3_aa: CASSEGFGANVLTF
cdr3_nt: TGTGCCAGCAGTGAGGGCTTTGGGGCCAACGTCCTGACTTTC

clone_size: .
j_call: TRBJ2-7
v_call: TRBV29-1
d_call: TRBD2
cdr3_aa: CSVGASRWEAGGPSEQYF
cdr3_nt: TGCAGCGTTGGGGCCAGTAGGTGGGAAGCGGGGGGGCCGTCCGAGCAGTACTTC

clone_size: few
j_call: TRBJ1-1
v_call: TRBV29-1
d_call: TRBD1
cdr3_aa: CSGAAGGPEAFF
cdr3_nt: TGCAGCGGCGCCGCAGGGGGCCCTGAAGCTTTCTTT

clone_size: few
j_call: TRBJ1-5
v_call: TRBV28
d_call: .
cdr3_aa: CASRTRGTLYSNQPQHF
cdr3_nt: TGTGCCAGCAGAACCCGGGGAACGCTATATAGCAATCAGCCCCAGCATTTT

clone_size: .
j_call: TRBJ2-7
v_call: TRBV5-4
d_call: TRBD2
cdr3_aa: CASTPREGGSYEQYF
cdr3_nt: TGTGCCAGCACCCCCCGGGAGGGGGGCTCCTACGAGCAGTACTTC

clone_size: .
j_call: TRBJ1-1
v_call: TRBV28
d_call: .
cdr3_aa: CASHHAGGLYTEAFF
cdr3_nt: TGTGCCAGCCACCACGCGGGGGGCCTATACACTGAAGCTTTCTTT

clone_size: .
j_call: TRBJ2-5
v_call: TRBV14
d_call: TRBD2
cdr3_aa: CASSHWTSGGYQETQYF
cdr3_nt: TGTGCCAGCAGCCACTGGACTAGCGGGGGTTACCAAGAGACCCAGTACTTC

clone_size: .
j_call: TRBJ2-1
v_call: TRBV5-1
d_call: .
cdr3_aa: CASSLAGAGALNEQFF
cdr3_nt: TGCGCCAGCAGCTTGGCCGGGGCGGGGGCCCTCAATGAGCAGTTCTTC

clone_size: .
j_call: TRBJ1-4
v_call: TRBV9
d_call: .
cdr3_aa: CASSADRVGRTHNEKLFF
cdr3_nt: TGTGCCAGCAGCGCCGATCGGGTTGGGAGGACACATAATGAAAAACTGTTTTTT

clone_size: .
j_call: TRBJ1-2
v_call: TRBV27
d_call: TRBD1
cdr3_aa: CASSLTGQGIYGYTF
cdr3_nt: TGTGCCAGCAGTTTGACGGGACAGGGGATCTATGGCTACACCTTC

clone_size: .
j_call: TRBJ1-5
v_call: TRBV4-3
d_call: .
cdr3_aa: CASSQVSNLATGPPWNQPQHF
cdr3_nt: TGCGCCAGCAGCCAAGTATCCAATTTGGCGACAGGCCCCCCTTGGAATCAGCCCCAGCATTTT

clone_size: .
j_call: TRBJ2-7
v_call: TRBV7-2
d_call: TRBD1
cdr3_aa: CASSSRGLSSYEQYF
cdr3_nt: TGTGCCAGCAGCTCGAGGGGGCTGAGCTCCTACGAGCAGTACTTC

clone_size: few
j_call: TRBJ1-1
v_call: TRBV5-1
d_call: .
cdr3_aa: CASSSGQMNTEAFF
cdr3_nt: TGCGCCAGCAGCTCTGGACAGATGAACACTGAAGCTTTCTTT

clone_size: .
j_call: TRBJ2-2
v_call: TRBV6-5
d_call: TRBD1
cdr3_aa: CASRRQGRVGELFF
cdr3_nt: TGTGCCAGCCGCCGACAGGGGCGGGTCGGGGAGCTGTTTTTT

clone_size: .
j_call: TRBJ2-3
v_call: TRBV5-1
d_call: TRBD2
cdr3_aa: CASSGQTSGTDTQYF
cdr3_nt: TGCGCCAGCAGCGGACAAACTAGCGGCACAGATACGCAGTATTTT

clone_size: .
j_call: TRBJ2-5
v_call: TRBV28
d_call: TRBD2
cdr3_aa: CASSFRGGRKETQYF
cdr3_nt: TGTGCCAGCAGTTTCCGGGGGGGCAGAAAAGAGACCCAGTACTTC

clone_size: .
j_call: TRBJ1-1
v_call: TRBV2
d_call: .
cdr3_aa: CASSPTTGNTEAFF
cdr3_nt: TGTGCCAGCAGTCCTACGACAGGGAACACTGAAGCTTTCTTT

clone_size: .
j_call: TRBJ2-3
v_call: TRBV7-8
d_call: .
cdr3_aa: CASSLEGVLTFTDTQYF
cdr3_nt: TGTGCCAGCAGCTTAGAAGGGGTGCTGACTTTCACAGATACGCAGTATTTT

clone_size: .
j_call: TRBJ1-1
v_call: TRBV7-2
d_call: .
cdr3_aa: CASSFQGMNTEAFF
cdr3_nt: TGTGCCAGCAGTTTCCAGGGAATGAACACTGAAGCTTTCTTT

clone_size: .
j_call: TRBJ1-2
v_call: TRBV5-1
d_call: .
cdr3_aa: CASSLPGNYGYTF
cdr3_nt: TGCGCCAGCAGCTTGCCAGGCAACTATGGCTACACCTTC

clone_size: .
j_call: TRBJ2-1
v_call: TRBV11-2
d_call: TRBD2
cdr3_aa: CASSWTVGLADYNEQFF
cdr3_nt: TGTGCCAGCAGCTGGACGGTGGGACTAGCGGACTACAATGAGCAGTTCTTC

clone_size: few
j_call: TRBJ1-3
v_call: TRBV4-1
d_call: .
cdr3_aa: CASSQASSGNTIYF
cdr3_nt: TGCGCCAGCAGCCAGGCCAGCTCTGGAAACACCATATATTTT

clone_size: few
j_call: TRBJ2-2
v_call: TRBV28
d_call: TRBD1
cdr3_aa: CASSLRGPGNTGELFF
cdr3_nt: TGTGCCAGCAGTCTCAGGGGGCCGGGGAACACCGGGGAGCTGTTTTTT

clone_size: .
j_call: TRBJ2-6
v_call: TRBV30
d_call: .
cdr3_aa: CACPLGGSGANVLTF
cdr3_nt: TGTGCCTGCCCCCTGGGGGGATCTGGGGCCAACGTCCTGACTTTC

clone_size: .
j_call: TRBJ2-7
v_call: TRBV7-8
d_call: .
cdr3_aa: CASSFGMGQGSRQYF
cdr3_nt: TGTGCCAGCAGCTTTGGCATGGGCCAGGGAAGTCGACAGTACTTC

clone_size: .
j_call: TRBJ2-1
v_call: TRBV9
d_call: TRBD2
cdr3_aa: CASSEETSGRKNEQFF
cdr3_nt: TGTGCCAGCAGCGAGGAGACTAGCGGGAGGAAGAATGAGCAGTTCTTC

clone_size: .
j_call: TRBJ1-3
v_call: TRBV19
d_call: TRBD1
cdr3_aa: CASKGLVYRGRSSGNTIYF
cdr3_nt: TGTGCCAGTAAAGGTCTGGTCTACAGGGGAAGAAGCTCTGGAAACACCATATATTTT